The next 26 T cell receptor beta chains were all read from a single sample in a study of cytomegalovirus exposure and HLA in healthy donors. Primers for the PCR totalled 60 Vbeta and 13 Jbeta. The protocol was immunoSEQ multiplex PCR, while the TCRdb copy is restricted to in-frame clones and leaves out a portion. The sample contains around 150,000 clones, 80% of which appear only once. The material sequenced was PBMCs. These receptors were taken from a man younger than 30 in good health and CMV-seropositive.

V is TRBV29-1 and J is TRBJ1-4; 8 bases are a match to TRBD1. CDR3 length: 16 amino acids. Germline V CDR1 and CDR2: SQVTM, ANQGSEA. Trimming cost V 0 bases and J 10 bases; bases outside gene matches: 13. The DNA for the CDR3 is TGCAGCGTTGAAGAATATGGTGGGACAGGTTTAGGAAAACTGTTTTTT. It yields the protein CSVEEYGGTGLGKLFF.

The CDR3 region has the DNA TGTGCCAGCAGCGCCGGACTAGCGGGCCTCTACGAGCAGTACTTC. Translated, it gives CASSAGLAGLYEQYF. The genes are TRBV6-5 and TRBJ2-7, with TRBD2 matching over 11 bases. The CDR3 loop spans 15 amino acids. Per germline, CDR1 MNHEY and CDR2 SVGAGI. Trimming at V came to 6 bases and at J to 3 bases, leaving 7 bases not matched to a gene.

V is TRBV7-8 and J is TRBJ1-6; D perhaps matches TRBD1 (6 bases). Trimming cost V 1 base and J 8 bases, with 12 bases left between them. Germline-derived CDR1 and CDR2 are SGHVS and FQNEAQ. The CDR3 consists of 15 residues. CDR3: CASSLGPQGHSPLHF. The CDR3 DNA sequence: TGTGCCAGCAGCTTAGGTCCCCAGGGGCATTCACCCCTCCACTTT.

This clone was counted once. J is TRBJ2-7 and V is TRBV11-3; D gene uncertain. Looked up from germline, CDR1 is SGHNT and CDR2 is YENEEA. The CDR3 sequence is 12 residues long. V lost 6 bases to trimming and J lost 0 bases, with 6 bases between them. The CDR3 DNA is TGTGCCAGCAGGGGCACCTCCTACGAGCAGTACTTC. This codes for CASRGTSYEQYF.

In its sample, this clone was seen once. The chain couples TRBV6-6 to TRBJ1-5; unclear D gene. The length of the CDR3 is 12 residues. CDR1 is MNHNY and CDR2 is SVGAGI in the germline V gene (reference sequence). Trimming cost V 4 bases and J 7 bases, with 8 bases left between them. CDR3 sequence: CASSSEYQPQHF. The CDR3 region has the DNA TGTGCCAGCAGTTCAGAATACCAGCCCCAGCATTTT.

The chain is built from TRBV10-1 and TRBJ2-7; D gene unclear. With 4 bases removed from V and 3 bases from J, the gap between germline ends came to 7 bases. The CDR3 contains 12 residues. Germline V gives CDR1 WNHNN, CDR2 SYGVQD (reference sequence). This CDR3 is CASSGEDYEQYF. The DNA for the CDR3 is TGCGCCAGCAGTGGAGAAGACTACGAGCAGTACTTC.

The CDR3 bases are TGTGCCAGCAGCTCCCTACGGGGCACTGAAGCTTTCTTT. Protein sequence: CASSSLRGTEAFF. The V gene is TRBV7-9, the J gene TRBJ1-1; D is uncertain. Germline-derived CDR1 and CDR2 are SEHNR and FQNEAQ (reference sequence). CDR3 size: 13 residues. V lost 4 bases and J lost 4, with 10 bases in between.

This clone was detected a few times. The chain employs TRBV29-1 and TRBJ1-1, with D perhaps matching TRBD1 (6 bases). This CDR3 is 14 amino acids long. With 0 bases removed from V and 2 bases from J, the gap between germline ends came to 10 bases. Germline CDR1 reads SQVTM; CDR2 reads ANQGSEA. CDR3 loop: CSVEEGGPNTEAFF. For the CDR3, the DNA is TGCAGCGTTGAAGAGGGGGGGCCTAACACTGAAGCTTTCTTT.

A single count supports this clone. This chain connects TRBV5-4 to TRBJ2-1, with unresolved D. Germline CDR1 reads SGHNT; CDR2 reads YYREEE (reference sequence). This CDR3 is built from 15 residues. Trimming removed 2 bases from V and 6 bases from J, with 15 bases in between. The CDR3: CASSFPRGVGNEQFF. As DNA, the CDR3 is TGTGCCAGCAGCTTTCCCCGAGGTGTCGGCAATGAGCAGTTCTTC.

This clone has a single count. The rearrangement links TRBV30 to TRBJ1-2, with D unresolved. CDR3 length: 13 amino acids. Deletions cut 2 bases from V and 8 bases from J, with 15 bases between. Germline V gene lookup returns CDR1 GTSNPN and CDR2 SVGIG (reference sequence). The CDR3 here is CAWSPDDYSGYTF. CDR3 nucleotide sequence: TGTGCCTGGAGTCCCGACGATTATAGCGGCTACACCTTC.

The rearrangement joins TRBV10-3 to TRBJ1-1, with 9 bases fitting TRBD1. J lost 1 base, V lost 10 bases, and 19 bases had no gene match. Germline values: CDR1 ENHRY, CDR2 SYGVKD. CDR3 length equals 18 residues. The CDR3 loop is CATNRLPGQGRRNTEAFF. The CDR3, as DNA: TGTGCCACCAACCGATTGCCGGGACAGGGAAGGCGGAACACTGAAGCTTTCTTT.

With regard to this clone: Sequence at one end of the junction differs from germline and may be a read error. This chain's CDR3 is CSVHAGAGWFF. In nucleotides, the CDR3 is TGCAGCGTTCACGCAGGGGCCGGGTGGTTCTTC. The chain joins TRBV29-1 to TRBJ2-7, with TRBD1 as a possible D gene (6 bases). This CDR3 comprises 11 residues. Germline V CDR1 and CDR2: SQVTM, ANQGSEA.

The chain has TRBV5-1 and TRBJ2-2, with TRBD1 matching 8 bases. Germline lookup yields CDR1 SGHRS and CDR2 YFSETQ. V trimming: 2 bases; J trimming: 7 bases; junction bases outside the gene matches: 10. The CDR3 runs to 16 residues. As DNA, the CDR3 is TGCGCCAGCAGCTTCGTGGACAGGGTATTTATCGGGGAGCTGTTTTTT. The encoded protein is CASSFVDRVFIGELFF.

This rearrangement joins TRBV4-2 to TRBJ2-7; 8 positions match TRBD1. The CDR3 spans 14 residues. V shed 1 base, J shed 6 bases, and the junction held 5 bases outside the gene matches. Germline V CDR1 and CDR2: LGHNA, YNFKEQ. CDR3 nucleotides: TGTGCCAGCAGCCAAGCCTCCGGGACAGGCGAGCAGTACTTC. This gives the protein CASSQASGTGEQYF.

The chain is built from TRBV11-3 and TRBJ2-3, with a tentative D call TRBD1 (5 bases). The CDR3 loop spans 14 amino acids. Per germline, CDR1 SGHNT and CDR2 YENEEA. Trimming pared 6 bases from V and 1 base from J, leaving 11 bases between. The CDR3, as DNA: TGTGCCAGCAGTTTTCCAGGGCGCACAGATACGCAGTATTTT. It yields the protein CASSFPGRTDTQYF.

This clone was seen once. Mismatch with germline at one junction end may stem from a read error. This sequence joins TRBV11-2 and TRBJ2-4; 7 positions agree with TRBD1. Germline V gene data show CDR1 as SGHAT and CDR2 as FQNNGV. CDR3 length equals 14 residues. The CDR3 loop is CASSVRDSKNSQYF. CDR3 nucleotides: TGTGCCAGCAGCGTCCGGGACAGCAAAAACAGTCAGTACTTC. Combining the CDR3 with reference TRBV11-2 and TRBJ2-4 gives the whole variable domain EAGVAQSPRYKIIEKRQSVAFWCNPISGHATLYWYQQILGQGPKLLIQFQNNGVVDDSQLPKDRFSAERLKGVDSTLKIQPAKLEDSAVYLCASSVRDSKNSQYFGAGTRLSVL.

V gene TRBV6-1 combines with J gene TRBJ2-7, with D perhaps TRBD1 (5 bases). The CDR3 loop spans 12 amino acids. V was shortened by 8 bases and J by 2 bases, with 10 bases between the two germline ends. In germline, CDR1 is MNHNS, CDR2 SASEGT. The CDR3 here is CASFVRAYEQYF. CDR3 in DNA: TGTGCCAGCTTTGTCAGGGCCTACGAGCAGTACTTC.

The chain is built from TRBV15 and TRBJ2-7; weak D call: TRBD2 (7 bases). The CDR3 sequence is 16 residues long. Germline V gene lookup returns CDR1 LNHNV and CDR2 YYDKDF (reference sequence). Trimming removed 0 bases at V and 3 bases at J, with 15 bases between. The CDR3 sequence is CATSRDRGGAGYEQYF. The CDR3 coding sequence is TGTGCCACCAGCAGAGATAGGGGGGGCGCCGGCTACGAGCAGTACTTC.

The chain couples TRBV6-5 to TRBJ2-2; 9 bases match TRBD2. The CDR3 has 16 amino acids. Unmatched junction bases numbered 6, after V lost 3 bases and J lost 4 bases. CDR1 and CDR2 (germline): MNHEY, SVGAGI. CDR3 DNA sequence: TGTGCCAGCAGTTATTTCCTAGCGGGGAGCACCGGGGAGCTGTTTTTT. It encodes CASSYFLAGSTGELFF.

CDR3 protein: CASSQPYDRAEETQYF. CDR3 nucleotides: TGTGCCAGCAGCCAACCATACGACAGGGCCGAGGAGACCCAGTACTTC. The rearrangement uses TRBV14 and TRBJ2-5; 7 positions agree with TRBD1. This CDR3 has 16 amino acids. V lost 2 bases and J lost 5; bases outside the gene matches: 11. CDR1 is SGHDN and CDR2 is FVKESK in the germline V gene.

The V and J genes are TRBV10-3 and TRBJ2-5, with 8 bases matching TRBD2. Germline trimming cut 3 bases from V and 2 bases from J; bases unmatched to any gene: 5. Per germline, CDR1 ENHRY and CDR2 SYGVKD. The CDR3 spans 15 residues. The CDR3, as DNA: TGTGCCATCAGTGAAACAACTAGCGGACAAGAGACCCAGTACTTC. Residues: CAISETTSGQETQYF.

The J gene is TRBJ2-1, the V gene TRBV5-1, with TRBD2 matching over 10 bases. The CDR3 is made up of 14 amino acids. The junction had 3 bases not matched to a gene; V was cut back by 0 bases and J by 9 bases. Looked up from germline, CDR1 is SGHRS and CDR2 is YFSETQ. Written as DNA, the CDR3 is TGCGCCAGCAGCTTGGCGCTAGCGGGAGCTGAGCAGTTCTTC. Amino acid sequence: CASSLALAGAEQFF.

The V call is TRBV29-1, the J call TRBJ2-5, with 7 bases fitting TRBD1. Germline V gene lookup returns CDR1 SQVTM and CDR2 ANQGSEA. The CDR3 spans 12 residues. With V trimmed by 3 bases and J by 5 bases, 3 bases remained unmatched. The CDR3 sequence is CSVDEQGETQYF. The CDR3, as DNA: TGCAGCGTTGACGAACAGGGGGAGACCCAGTACTTC.

This chain links TRBV6-5 with TRBJ2-2; D gene ambiguous. The CDR3 has 13 residues. V was cut by 6 bases and J by 1 base, with 6 bases left in between. CDR1 and CDR2 from the germline V gene are MNHEY and SVGAGI. The CDR3 DNA follows: TGTGCCAGCAGCTCAGAGAACACCGGGGAGCTGTTTTTT. Translating it yields CASSSENTGELFF.

V and J are TRBV7-2 and TRBJ1-6; 8 bases align to TRBD1. This CDR3 has 14 residues. CDR1 SGHTA and CDR2 FQGNSA come from the germline V gene. V trimming: 8 bases; J trimming: 5 bases; junction bases outside the gene matches: 5. The chain's CDR3 is CASEPGQDNSPLHF. DNA for the CDR3: TGTGCCAGCGAACCGGGACAGGATAATTCACCCCTCCACTTT.

The count of this clone is one. The CDR3 DNA is TGCAGCGTTTCAGCGAACAATGAGCAGTTCTTC. Protein product: CSVSANNEQFF. The V gene is TRBV29-1, the J gene TRBJ2-1; D is uncertain. V lost 5 bases and J lost 5, with 7 bases in between. Germline CDR1 and CDR2: SQVTM and ANQGSEA. The CDR3 length is 11 residues.